The sequence of this TCR beta chain was determined in a study of radiotherapy plus CTLA-4 blockade in lung cancer. Worth noting for this clone: Its antigen is still unknown.

The study's findings and limits: Increased serum interferon-beta after radiation also reportedly predicted response strongly.

The CDR3 runs 14 residues. Germline V gene lookup returns CDR1 SGHTA and CDR2 FQGNSA. The V end lost 5 bases, the J end lost 0 bases, and 10 bases lay between the germline ends. The method was immunoSEQ multiplex PCR; TCRdb's version includes in-frame clones alone and lacks a portion of them. The table has 35,000 to 45,000 clones, roughly 80% seen once; the top ten hold 2.6%. Focal radiation and CTLA-4 blockade (ipilimumab) were tested in chemo-refractory metastatic non-small-cell lung cancer patients. The chain recombines TRBV7-2 with TRBJ1-2; perhaps TRBD1 as D (6 bases). Material: peripheral blood, obtained from a patient treated with radiotherapy plus ipilimumab. This clonotype was obtained from a human donor with non-small cell lung cancer whose response to radiotherapy plus ipilimumab could not be evaluated. CDR3 loop: CASSPQGSNYGYTF. CDR3 in DNA: TGTGCCAGCAGCCCACAGGGTTCTAACTATGGCTACACCTTC.